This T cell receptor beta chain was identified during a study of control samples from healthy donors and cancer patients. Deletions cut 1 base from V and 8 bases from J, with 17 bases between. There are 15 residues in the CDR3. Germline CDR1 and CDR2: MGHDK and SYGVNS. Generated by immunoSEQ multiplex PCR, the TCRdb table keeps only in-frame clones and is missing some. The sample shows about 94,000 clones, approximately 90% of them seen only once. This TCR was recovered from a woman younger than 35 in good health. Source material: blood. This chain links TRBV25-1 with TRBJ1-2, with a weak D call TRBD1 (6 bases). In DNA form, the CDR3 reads TGTGCCAGCAGTGAATCGGGGACACAGAAAAGGGGCTACACCTTC. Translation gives CASSESGTQKRGYTF.